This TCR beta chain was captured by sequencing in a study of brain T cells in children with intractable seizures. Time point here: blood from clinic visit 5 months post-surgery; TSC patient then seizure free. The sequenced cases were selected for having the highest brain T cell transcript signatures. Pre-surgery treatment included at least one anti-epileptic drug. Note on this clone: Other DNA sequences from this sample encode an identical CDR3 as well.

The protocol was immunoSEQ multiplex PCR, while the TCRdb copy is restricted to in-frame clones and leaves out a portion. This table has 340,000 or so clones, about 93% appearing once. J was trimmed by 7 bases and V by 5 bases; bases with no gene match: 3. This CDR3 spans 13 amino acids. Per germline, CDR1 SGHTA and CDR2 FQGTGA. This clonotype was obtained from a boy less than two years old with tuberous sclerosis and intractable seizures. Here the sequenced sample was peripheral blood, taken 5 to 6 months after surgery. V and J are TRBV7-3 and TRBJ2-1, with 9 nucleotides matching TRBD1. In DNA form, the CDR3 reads TGTGCCAGCAGCCCGACAGGGGGAAATGAGCAGTTCTTC. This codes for CASSPTGGNEQFF.